A single sample gave rise to the 7 T cell receptor beta chains below, sequenced in a study of cytomegalovirus exposure and HLA in healthy donors. Sequenced by immunoSEQ multiplex PCR; TCRdb stores in-frame clones only, minus some. The table lists approximately 110,000 clones, 86% of them singletons. Sample: PBMCs. The receptors were sampled from a woman aged 18-35 years in good health and CMV-seropositive.

The chain recombines TRBV13 with TRBJ1-2, with 7 bases fitting TRBD1. After removal of 4 bases from V and 7 bases from J, the junction contained 3 bases not matched to a gene. The CDR3 contains 12 residues. Germline V CDR1 and CDR2: PRHDT, FYEKMQ (reference sequence). The CDR3 reads CASSYQGGGYTF. The CDR3 DNA is TGTGCCAGCAGCTACCAGGGGGGTGGCTACACCTTC. Variable domain in full (rest from reference TRBV13 and TRBJ1-2): AAGVIQSPRHLIKEKRETATLKCYPIPRHDTVYWYQQGPGQDPQFLISFYEKMQSDKGSIPDRFSAQQFSDYHSELNMSSLELGDSALYFCASSYQGGGYTFGSGTRLTVV.

The CDR3 loop reads CATSRDVGVDEQYF. The DNA of the CDR3 is TGTGCCACCAGCAGAGATGTCGGGGTTGACGAGCAGTACTTC. This sequence joins TRBV15 and TRBJ2-7, with D tentatively TRBD2 (5 bases). The germline V and J ends were trimmed by 0 bases and 5 bases, with 11 bases remaining between them. The germline V gene has CDR1 LNHNV and CDR2 YYDKDF (reference sequence). The CDR3 totals 14 residues.

V usage is TRBV30 and J usage is TRBJ1-1; TRBD1 matches 7 bases. The germline gives CDR1 GTSNPN, CDR2 SVGIG (reference sequence). The CDR3 is 15 amino acids. The CDR3 here is CAKTEQGISRTEAFF. The CDR3 region has the DNA TGTGCGAAGACTGAACAGGGGATCAGCAGGACTGAAGCTTTCTTT.

This chain links TRBV6-5 with TRBJ1-1, with D possibly being TRBD1 (5 bases). There are 13 residues in the CDR3. With 2 bases removed from V and 4 bases from J, the gap between germline ends came to 8 bases. The germline V gene encodes CDR1 MNHEY and CDR2 SVGAGI. CDR3 region: CASSYPGGTEAFF. CDR3 in DNA: TGTGCCAGCAGTTACCCGGGGGGCACTGAAGCTTTCTTT.

The chain combines TRBV15 with TRBJ1-2, with 8 nucleotides matching TRBD1. The CDR3 runs 14 residues. Trimming cost V 3 bases and J 8 bases; bases outside gene matches: 8. In germline, CDR1 is LNHNV, CDR2 YYDKDF (reference sequence). As DNA, the CDR3 is TGTGCCACCAGCAGGATGGACAGGGCGGTAGGCTACACCTTC. Amino acids: CATSRMDRAVGYTF.

This clone was observed a few times. This rearrangement joins TRBV6-5 to TRBJ1-2; D is ambiguous. Trimming left V 0 bases short and J 4 bases short, with 9 bases between. The CDR3 loop spans 14 amino acids. Germline CDR1 is MNHEY and CDR2 is SVGAGI. CDR3 DNA sequence: TGTGCCAGCAGTTACTCGACTCTAGCCTATGGCTACACCTTC. Protein: CASSYSTLAYGYTF.

This clone has only a few counts. The rearrangement joins TRBV6-5 to TRBJ1-6; the D gene is possibly TRBD1 (5 bases). Germline CDR1 reads MNHEY; CDR2 reads SVGAGI. This CDR3 is 13 amino acids long. The V end lost 6 bases, the J end lost 7 bases, and 10 bases lay between the germline ends. As DNA, the CDR3 is TGTGCCAGCAGCGATGACAGAAATTCACCCCTCCACTTT. Translation: CASSDDRNSPLHF.